There are a few counts of the clone carrying this T cell receptor beta chain. This entry belongs to a study of control samples from healthy donors and cancer patients. The data were produced by immunoSEQ multiplex PCR, yet TCRdb's version contains in-frame clones alone and is incomplete. The sample lists 130,000 to 150,000 clones, approximately 90% occurring once. This CDR3 comprises 15 residues. The V and J ends lost 3 bases and 3 bases, in that order; junction bases with no gene match: 5. Germline assignment: CDR1 SGHVS and CDR2 FQNEAQ. The V call is TRBV7-8, the J call TRBJ1-2, with 9 bases matching TRBD1. The TCR comes from a woman aged 25 to 45 in good health. Sequencing was performed on blood. CDR3 DNA sequence: TGTGCCAGCAGCTTTCAGGACAGGGGAGACTATGGCTACACCTTC. Residues: CASSFQDRGDYGYTF.